Following are 13 T cell receptor beta chains from one sample sequenced in a study of shared clonotypes between healthy human individuals. CD8 cells classed as naive were CD45RO-negative and positively selected for CCR7, excluding terminally differentiated effector memory CD45RA+ cells. Only in-frame clones appear in the TCRdb table, and some are missing; sequencing was by immunoSEQ multiplex PCR. The sample holds under 850,000 clones, over 90% seen once. The sequenced sample was naive CD8+ T cells sorted from blood. These receptor sequences come from a man aged 30-40 years in good health.

V and J are TRBV10-2 and TRBJ2-1, with D unresolved. Trimming took 5 bases from V and 10 from J, leaving 9 bases between them. The germline CDR1 and CDR2 sequences are WSHSY and SAAADI. There are 11 residues in the CDR3. CDR3 sequence: CASSPGWEQFF. CDR3 nucleotide sequence: TGCGCCAGCAGTCCGGGCTGGGAGCAGTTCTTC.

The chain links TRBV10-3 to TRBJ2-7; D possibly corresponds to TRBD1 (6 bases). Trimming pared 6 bases from V and 0 bases from J, leaving 12 bases between. The CDR3 is 14 residues long. Germline CDR1 ENHRY, CDR2 SYGVKD. CDR3: CAIRTGPSSYEQYF. DNA for the CDR3: TGTGCCATCAGAACAGGGCCGAGCTCCTACGAGCAGTACTTC.

This chain uses TRBV10-1 with TRBJ2-1; TRBD2 aligns across 7 bases. The junction had 15 bases not matched to a gene; V was cut back by 2 bases and J by 5 bases. Germline V gene lookup returns CDR1 WNHNN and CDR2 SYGVQD (reference sequence). There are 18 residues in the CDR3. CDR3 nucleotide sequence: TGCGCCAGCAGTGAGAAAGTTTGGGGCGGGAGATCTCACAATGAGCAGTTCTTC. Its protein is CASSEKVWGGRSHNEQFF.

The V and J genes are TRBV9 and TRBJ2-5, with D possibly matching TRBD1 (5 bases). Germline loops: CDR1 SGDLS, CDR2 YYNGEE. This CDR3 region has 15 residues. Trimming took off 0 bases at V and 3 bases at J, with 12 bases between the two ends. The CDR3 protein is CASSVASGSEETQYF. The CDR3 nucleotides are TGTGCCAGCAGCGTAGCTTCAGGGTCCGAAGAGACCCAGTACTTC.

The CDR3 loop reads CAINRAPNPYEQYF. Written as DNA, the CDR3 is TGTGCCATCAACAGGGCGCCCAACCCCTACGAGCAGTACTTC. This rearrangement joins TRBV7-9 to TRBJ2-7, with D perhaps TRBD1 (6 bases). Germline lookup yields CDR1 SEHNR and CDR2 FQNEAQ (reference sequence). There are 14 residues in the CDR3. V lost 10 bases, J lost 2 bases, and 18 bases lay in between.

The gene calls are TRBV27 and TRBJ2-3; 9 bases are a match to TRBD1. V lost 3 bases, J lost 4 bases, and 8 bases stayed unmatched. This CDR3 region has 16 residues. Germline CDR1 is MNHEY and CDR2 is SMNVEV (reference sequence). DNA for the CDR3: TGTGCCAGCAGTTTTTCGGGACAGGGCGGCTCAGATACGCAGTATTTT. Translation: CASSFSGQGGSDTQYF.

V gene TRBV4-1 combines with J gene TRBJ2-1; D is perhaps TRBD2 (6 bases). The CDR3 spans 16 residues. Germline CDR1 MGHRA, CDR2 YSYEKL. Deletions cut 3 bases from V and 6 bases from J, with 18 bases between. The CDR3 protein is CASSHLGEDPVNEQFF. The CDR3 nucleotides are TGCGCCAGCAGCCATCTAGGGGAGGACCCAGTCAATGAGCAGTTCTTC.

Here the CDR3 DNA reads TGTGCCAGCAGCTCGACAGGGGACCACGAGCAGTACTTC. This encodes CASSSTGDHEQYF. The chain is built from TRBV5-5 and TRBJ2-7; 8 bases fit TRBD1. Trimming removed 3 bases from V and 5 bases from J; junction bases left unmatched: 4. The CDR3 runs 13 residues. In germline, CDR1 is SGHKS, CDR2 YYEKEE (reference sequence).

This chain joins TRBV5-1 and TRBJ1-1; 8 nucleotides align to TRBD1. This CDR3 has 14 residues. Germline V gives CDR1 SGHRS, CDR2 YFSETQ. The junction had 6 bases not matched to a gene; V was cut back by 4 bases and J by 4 bases. CDR3 residues: CASSDFTGGTEAFF. The DNA of the CDR3 is TGCGCCAGCAGCGATTTTACAGGGGGCACTGAAGCTTTCTTT. The variable domain in full, with the rest retrieved from reference TRBV5-1 and TRBJ1-1, is KAGVTQTPRYLIKTRGQQVTLSCSPISGHRSVSWYQQTPGQGLQFLFEYFSETQRNKGNFPGRFSGRQFSNSRSEMNVSTLELGDSALYLCASSDFTGGTEAFFGQGTRLTVV.

This chain uses TRBV30 with TRBJ2-1; 11 nucleotides agree with TRBD1. V lost 3 bases to trimming and J lost 5 bases; unmatched junction nucleotides: 3. The V gene's germline CDR1 is GTSNPN and CDR2 SVGIG (reference sequence). This CDR3 comprises 14 residues. The CDR3 spells CAWSPGQGDNEQFF. In nucleotides, the CDR3 is TGTGCCTGGAGCCCGGGACAGGGGGACAATGAGCAGTTCTTC.

The chain joins TRBV5-5 to TRBJ2-5; 9 bases agree with TRBD2. The germline V gene has CDR1 SGHKS and CDR2 YYEKEE (reference sequence). This CDR3 contains 13 residues. Losses at the gene ends were 5 bases for V and 4 bases for J; bases not matched to a gene: 3. The CDR3 nucleotides read TGTGCCAGCAGAGCAGCGGGAGGAGAGACCCAGTACTTC. Translation: CASRAAGGETQYF.

Notes on this clone: In the same sample, other DNA sequences code for this CDR3. The chain couples TRBV7-7 to TRBJ2-1; D gene ambiguous. CDR1 and CDR2 from the germline V gene are SSHAT and FNYEAQ (reference sequence). Deletions cut 1 base from V and 0 bases from J, with 10 bases between. The CDR3 is 16 amino acids. CDR3 in amino acids: CASSLGRRGSYNEQFF. The CDR3 DNA reads as TGTGCCAGCAGCTTAGGGCGGCGCGGCTCCTACAATGAGCAGTTCTTC.

Details on this clone: At the DNA level, this CDR3 is encoded by other sequences in the same sample as well. The chain links TRBV9 to TRBJ2-7, with TRBD2 matching over 9 bases. This CDR3 is built from 15 residues. Per germline, CDR1 SGDLS and CDR2 YYNGEE. Losses at the gene ends were 0 bases for V and 3 bases for J; bases not matched to a gene: 4. The CDR3 region is CASSVEAGGFYEQYF. CDR3 in DNA: TGTGCCAGCAGCGTAGAGGCGGGAGGGTTCTACGAGCAGTACTTC.